A selection of T cell receptor beta chains follows, all from one sample in a study of blood T cell repertoires in COVID-19. The protocol was immunoSEQ multiplex PCR, while the TCRdb copy is restricted to in-frame clones and leaves out a portion. This repertoire shows some 320,000 clones, approximately 91% found once; its top ten account for approximately 5%. The specimen sequenced was PBMCs or T cells enriched from blood (not recorded which). All receptors derive from a man aged 55-75 years who had recovered from COVID-19. Both conserved end residues are part of each CDR3. A D gene is named only where the DNA matches it firmly. Size is omitted from some rows. Given values are once, few, many or a class for expanded clones.

v_gene: TRBV23-1; d_gene: TRBD1; j_gene: TRBJ1-4; abundance: -; len: 18; CDR3aa: CASSNDPGQGPTNEKLFF; CDR3nt: TGCGCCAGCAGTAATGATCCGGGACAGGGGCCCACTAATGAAAAACTGTTTTTT
v_gene: TRBV21-1; d_gene: -; j_gene: TRBJ1-4; abundance: once; len: 15; CDR3aa: CASSSSPVINEKLFF; CDR3nt: TGTGCCAGCAGCTCATCCCCAGTTATCAATGAAAAACTGTTTTTT
v_gene: TRBV6-5; d_gene: TRBD2; j_gene: TRBJ2-7; abundance: -; len: 15; CDR3aa: CASRTGLAGPYEQYF; CDR3nt: TGTGCCAGCAGAACAGGACTAGCGGGGCCCTACGAGCAGTACTTC
v_gene: TRBV10-3; d_gene: TRBD2; j_gene: TRBJ2-7; abundance: -; len: 14; CDR3aa: CAIRESGDPYEQYF; CDR3nt: TGTGCCATCAGGGAGAGCGGGGATCCCTACGAGCAGTACTTC
v_gene: TRBV6-5; d_gene: -; j_gene: TRBJ2-1; abundance: -; len: 14; CDR3aa: CASSTRETFREQFF; CDR3nt: TGTGCCAGCTCAACTAGGGAGACCTTCAGGGAGCAGTTCTTC
v_gene: TRBV6-6; d_gene: TRBD2; j_gene: TRBJ2-1; abundance: -; len: 13; CDR3aa: CACEREGGNEQFF; CDR3nt: TGTGCCTGCGAGCGGGAGGGGGGCAATGAGCAGTTCTTC
v_gene: TRBV6-4; d_gene: -; j_gene: TRBJ2-7; abundance: -; len: 15; CDR3aa: CASTLLRDKSYEQYF; CDR3nt: TGTGCCAGCACTCTACTCCGGGACAAATCCTACGAGCAGTACTTC
v_gene: TRBV2; d_gene: -; j_gene: TRBJ1-3; abundance: -; len: 16; CDR3aa: CASRKAGSLAGNTIYF; CDR3nt: TGTGCCAGCAGGAAGGCAGGGTCGCTCGCTGGAAACACCATATATTTT
v_gene: TRBV4-1; d_gene: -; j_gene: TRBJ1-1; abundance: -; len: 14; CDR3aa: CASSQEDRLTEAFF; CDR3nt: TGCGCCAGCAGCCAAGAAGACAGACTCACTGAAGCTTTCTTT
v_gene: TRBV30; d_gene: -; j_gene: TRBJ2-2; abundance: -; len: 17; CDR3aa: CAWSADINRQGTGELFF; CDR3nt: TGTGCCTGGAGTGCCGATATCAACCGACAAGGCACCGGGGAGCTGTTTTTT
v_gene: TRBV5-1; d_gene: TRBD1; j_gene: TRBJ2-3; abundance: -; len: 15; CDR3aa: CASSLALGQADTQYF; CDR3nt: TGCGCCAGCAGCTTGGCCTTGGGACAGGCAGATACGCAGTATTTT
v_gene: TRBV27; d_gene: TRBD2; j_gene: TRBJ2-4; abundance: -; len: 18; CDR3aa: CASSLHSSGALAKNIQYF; CDR3nt: TGTGCCAGCAGTTTACATTCTAGCGGGGCCCTAGCCAAAAACATTCAGTACTTC
v_gene: TRBV7-2; d_gene: -; j_gene: TRBJ2-7; abundance: -; len: 13; CDR3aa: CASSLVRVQDQYF; CDR3nt: TGTGCCAGCAGCTTAGTGCGGGTTCAGGACCAGTACTTC
v_gene: TRBV4-2; d_gene: TRBD2; j_gene: TRBJ2-2; abundance: -; len: 15; CDR3aa: CASSPRSGGTGELFF; CDR3nt: TGTGCCAGCAGCCCCCGCAGCGGGGGCACCGGGGAGCTGTTTTTT
v_gene: TRBV3-1/TRBV3-2; d_gene: TRBD2; j_gene: TRBJ2-1; abundance: -; len: 15; CDR3aa: CASSQDSGRNNEQFF; CDR3nt: TGTGCCAGCAGCCAAGACAGCGGGAGAAACAATGAGCAGTTCTTC
v_gene: TRBV11-2; d_gene: -; j_gene: TRBJ1-4; abundance: -; len: 13; CDR3aa: CASSATGSEKLFF; CDR3nt: TGTGCCAGCAGCGCTACAGGGTCTGAAAAACTGTTTTTT
v_gene: TRBV6-5; d_gene: TRBD1; j_gene: TRBJ2-7; abundance: -; len: 15; CDR3aa: CASTTVGTGLYEQYF; CDR3nt: TGTGCCAGCACCACCGTTGGGACAGGGCTCTACGAGCAGTACTTC
v_gene: TRBV5-4; d_gene: TRBD1; j_gene: TRBJ2-7; abundance: few; len: 15; CDR3aa: CASSAAGTVNYEQYF; CDR3nt: TGTGCCAGCAGCGCGGCCGGGACAGTGAACTACGAGCAGTACTTC
v_gene: TRBV29-1; d_gene: TRBD2; j_gene: TRBJ2-4; abundance: once; len: 16; CDR3aa: CSVVVAGARSKNIQYF; CDR3nt: TGCAGCGTTGTGGTAGCGGGAGCGAGGTCCAAAAACATTCAGTACTTC
v_gene: TRBV11-3; d_gene: -; j_gene: TRBJ1-4; abundance: -; len: 16; CDR3aa: CASSLSLGRENEKLFF; CDR3nt: TGTGCCAGCAGCTTATCTTTGGGCAGGGAAAATGAAAAACTGTTTTTT
v_gene: TRBV6-5; d_gene: TRBD1; j_gene: TRBJ2-7; abundance: -; len: 15; CDR3aa: CASRRPGTGGNGQYF; CDR3nt: TGTGCCAGCAGAAGACCCGGGACAGGGGGCAATGGGCAGTACTTC
v_gene: TRBV28; d_gene: TRBD1; j_gene: TRBJ1-5; abundance: -; len: 14; CDR3aa: CASSFKQGYQPQHF; CDR3nt: TGTGCCAGCAGTTTCAAACAGGGGTACCAGCCCCAGCATTTT
v_gene: TRBV4-1; d_gene: TRBD1; j_gene: TRBJ1-2; abundance: -; len: 13; CDR3aa: CASSQGQLYGYTF; CDR3nt: TGCGCCAGCAGCCAGGGACAGCTTTATGGCTACACCTTC
v_gene: TRBV28; d_gene: TRBD1; j_gene: TRBJ1-5; abundance: -; len: 15; CDR3aa: CASRPGGSENQPQHF; CDR3nt: TGTGCCAGCAGGCCAGGGGGGTCTGAGAATCAGCCCCAGCATTTT
v_gene: TRBV15; d_gene: TRBD1; j_gene: TRBJ1-4; abundance: once; len: 15; CDR3aa: CATSRGAGGNEKLFF; CDR3nt: TGTGCCACCAGCCGAGGGGCAGGGGGTAATGAAAAACTGTTTTTT
v_gene: TRBV28; d_gene: TRBD2; j_gene: TRBJ2-7; abundance: -; len: 17; CDR3aa: CASTTPGGGKGVGEQYF; CDR3nt: TGTGCCAGCACTACCCCCGGGGGGGGTAAAGGGGTCGGGGAGCAGTACTTC
v_gene: TRBV7-6; d_gene: -; j_gene: TRBJ2-2; abundance: -; len: 18; CDR3aa: CASSLVGTGTSNTGELFF; CDR3nt: TGTGCCAGCAGCTTAGTTGGAACCGGGACTTCGAACACCGGGGAGCTGTTTTTT
v_gene: TRBV2; d_gene: TRBD2; j_gene: TRBJ2-1; abundance: -; len: 16; CDR3aa: CASSPSAGGIYNEQFF; CDR3nt: TGTGCCAGCAGCCCCTCAGCGGGAGGAATATACAATGAGCAGTTCTTC
v_gene: TRBV6-2/TRBV6-3; d_gene: -; j_gene: TRBJ1-3; abundance: -; len: 15; CDR3aa: CASSYGGFFGNTIYF; CDR3nt: TGTGCCAGCAGTTATGGCGGTTTTTTTGGAAACACCATATATTTT
v_gene: TRBV18; d_gene: -; j_gene: TRBJ1-5; abundance: -; len: 14; CDR3aa: CASSPLDAGQPQHF; CDR3nt: TGTGCCAGCTCACCATTAGATGCGGGTCAGCCCCAGCATTTT
v_gene: TRBV19; d_gene: TRBD1; j_gene: TRBJ2-3; abundance: -; len: 14; CDR3aa: CASSLQGAGNTQYF; CDR3nt: TGTGCCAGTAGCCTACAGGGGGCGGGGAATACGCAGTATTTT
v_gene: TRBV5-1; d_gene: -; j_gene: TRBJ2-7; abundance: -; len: 16; CDR3aa: CASSLVRNRDLNEQYF; CDR3nt: TGCGCCAGCAGCTTGGTAAGGAACAGGGATCTAAACGAGCAGTACTTC
v_gene: TRBV12-3/TRBV12-4; d_gene: -; j_gene: TRBJ2-2; abundance: -; len: 13; CDR3aa: CASGVANTGELFF; CDR3nt: TGTGCTTCCGGGGTTGCGAACACCGGGGAGCTGTTTTTT
v_gene: TRBV6-5; d_gene: TRBD1; j_gene: TRBJ2-7; abundance: -; len: 14; CDR3aa: CASSYGTGVYEQYF; CDR3nt: TGTGCCAGCAGCTACGGGACAGGGGTTTACGAGCAGTACTTC
v_gene: TRBV28; d_gene: TRBD1; j_gene: TRBJ2-3; abundance: -; len: 16; CDR3aa: CASSSHGTGGTDTQYF; CDR3nt: TGTGCCAGCAGTTCTCACGGGACAGGTGGCACAGATACGCAGTATTTT
v_gene: TRBV4-1; d_gene: -; j_gene: TRBJ2-6; abundance: -; len: 16; CDR3aa: CASSRPGSGGANVLTF; CDR3nt: TGCGCCAGCAGCCGCCCAGGGTCTGGTGGGGCCAACGTCCTGACTTTC
v_gene: TRBV7-2; d_gene: TRBD1; j_gene: TRBJ2-1; abundance: -; len: 13; CDR3aa: CASSLEGGQTRFF; CDR3nt: TGTGCCAGCAGCTTAGAAGGGGGACAGACACGGTTCTTC
v_gene: TRBV9; d_gene: TRBD1; j_gene: TRBJ1-2; abundance: -; len: 17; CDR3aa: CASSFREGRQGNYGYTF; CDR3nt: TGTGCCAGCAGCTTCCGCGAAGGTCGACAGGGCAACTATGGCTACACCTTC
v_gene: TRBV18; d_gene: -; j_gene: TRBJ2-3; abundance: -; len: 14; CDR3aa: CASSPSRGRYTQYF; CDR3nt: TGTGCCAGCTCACCATCTCGGGGGAGATATACGCAGTATTTT
v_gene: TRBV18; d_gene: TRBD1; j_gene: TRBJ2-7; abundance: -; len: 14; CDR3aa: CASSPRTGQYEQYF; CDR3nt: TGTGCCAGCTCACCTAGGACAGGACAATACGAGCAGTACTTC
v_gene: TRBV7-3; d_gene: TRBD2; j_gene: TRBJ2-1; abundance: -; len: 14; CDR3aa: CASSFGGGNNEQFF; CDR3nt: TGTGCCAGCAGCTTTGGGGGAGGGAACAATGAGCAGTTCTTC
v_gene: TRBV5-1; d_gene: -; j_gene: TRBJ2-1; abundance: -; len: 16; CDR3aa: CASSLAARANNNEQFF; CDR3nt: TGCGCCAGCAGCTTGGCTGCTAGAGCGAACAACAATGAGCAGTTCTTC
v_gene: TRBV5-1; d_gene: -; j_gene: TRBJ2-7; abundance: -; len: 15; CDR3aa: CASSLVSAFRDEQYF; CDR3nt: TGCGCCAGCAGCTTGGTGTCAGCCTTCCGGGACGAGCAGTACTTC
v_gene: TRBV2; d_gene: TRBD1; j_gene: TRBJ1-4; abundance: few; len: 17; CDR3aa: CASQALRQGGHREKLFF; CDR3nt: TGTGCCAGCCAAGCACTTAGACAGGGAGGACATAGAGAAAAACTGTTTTTT
v_gene: TRBV27; d_gene: -; j_gene: TRBJ1-5; abundance: -; len: 16; CDR3aa: CASSLVSGGSNQPQHF; CDR3nt: TGTGCCAGCAGTTTAGTTTCGGGGGGTAGCAATCAGCCCCAGCATTTT
v_gene: TRBV23-1; d_gene: -; j_gene: TRBJ2-4; abundance: -; len: 17; CDR3aa: CASSHRSGVVAKNIQYF; CDR3nt: TGCGCCAGCAGTCACCGATCAGGGGTCGTGGCCAAAAACATTCAGTACTTC
v_gene: TRBV3-1/TRBV3-2; d_gene: -; j_gene: TRBJ2-7; abundance: -; len: 12; CDR3aa: CASSQTSYEQYF; CDR3nt: TGTGCCAGCAGCCAGACATCCTACGAGCAGTACTTC
v_gene: TRBV28; d_gene: TRBD1; j_gene: TRBJ1-2; abundance: -; len: 13; CDR3aa: CASSLDRGIGYTF; CDR3nt: TGTGCCAGCAGTTTAGACAGGGGGATTGGCTACACCTTC
v_gene: TRBV7-9; d_gene: TRBD2; j_gene: TRBJ2-3; abundance: -; len: 16; CDR3aa: CASSSGSGRALDTQYF; CDR3nt: TGTGCCAGCAGCTCCGGAAGCGGGAGGGCCTTAGATACGCAGTATTTT
v_gene: TRBV28; d_gene: TRBD1; j_gene: TRBJ1-6; abundance: -; len: 18; CDR3aa: CASSSRDRGSSYNSPLHF; CDR3nt: TGTGCCAGCAGTTCGAGGGACAGGGGAAGCTCCTATAATTCACCCCTCCACTTT
v_gene: TRBV7-8; d_gene: -; j_gene: TRBJ2-7; abundance: -; len: 17; CDR3aa: CASSDGTALGLTYEQYF; CDR3nt: TGTGCCAGCAGCGACGGTACGGCTCTCGGGTTGACCTACGAGCAGTACTTC
v_gene: TRBV27; d_gene: -; j_gene: TRBJ2-5; abundance: -; len: 14; CDR3aa: CASSKRAYQETQYF; CDR3nt: TGTGCCAGCAGTAAGAGGGCCTACCAAGAGACCCAGTACTTC
v_gene: TRBV5-1; d_gene: -; j_gene: TRBJ2-1; abundance: -; len: 15; CDR3aa: CASSLQATSGNEQFF; CDR3nt: TGCGCCAGCAGCTTGCAGGCTACGTCAGGCAATGAGCAGTTCTTC